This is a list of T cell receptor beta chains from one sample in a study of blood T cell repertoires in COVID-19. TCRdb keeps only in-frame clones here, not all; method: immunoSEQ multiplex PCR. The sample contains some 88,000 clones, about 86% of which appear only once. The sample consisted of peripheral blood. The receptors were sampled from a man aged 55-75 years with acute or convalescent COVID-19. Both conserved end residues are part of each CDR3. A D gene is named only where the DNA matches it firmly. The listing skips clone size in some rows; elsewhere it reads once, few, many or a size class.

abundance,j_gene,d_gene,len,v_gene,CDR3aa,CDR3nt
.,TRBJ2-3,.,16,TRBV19,CASRTDDTVVADTQYF,TGTGCCAGTAGGACCGACGACACCGTAGTTGCAGATACGCAGTATTTT
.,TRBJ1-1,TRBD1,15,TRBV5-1,CASSQKSGGNTEAFF,TGCGCCAGCAGCCAAAAATCAGGGGGTAACACTGAAGCTTTCTTT
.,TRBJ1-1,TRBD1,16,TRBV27,CASSPNSGQVNTEAFF,TGTGCCAGCAGTCCAAATTCGGGACAGGTGAACACTGAAGCTTTCTTT
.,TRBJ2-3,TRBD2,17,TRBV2,CASSIQGTSGSTDTQYF,TGTGCCAGTTCGATACAAGGGACTAGCGGTAGCACAGATACGCAGTATTTT
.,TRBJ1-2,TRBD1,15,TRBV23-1,CASSDTGGTNYGYTF,TGCGCCAGCAGCGATACAGGGGGCACCAACTATGGCTACACCTTC
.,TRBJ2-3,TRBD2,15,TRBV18,CASSPGLAGAHTQYF,TGTGCCAGCTCACCCGGACTAGCGGGAGCCCATACGCAGTATTTT
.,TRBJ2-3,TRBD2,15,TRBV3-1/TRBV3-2,CASSHPGGGTDTQYF,TGTGCCAGCAGCCACCCCGGGGGGGGCACAGATACGCAGTATTTT
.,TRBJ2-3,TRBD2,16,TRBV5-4,CASSLRSGRITDTQYF,TGTGCCAGCAGCTTGCGCAGCGGGAGAATCACAGATACGCAGTATTTT
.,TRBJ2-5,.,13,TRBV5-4,CASSPSEAETQYF,TGTGCCAGCAGCCCCTCGGAGGCAGAGACCCAGTACTTC
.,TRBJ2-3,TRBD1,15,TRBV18,CTSSPPRTGSDTQYF,TGTACCAGCTCACCACCGAGGACAGGGTCAGATACGCAGTATTTT
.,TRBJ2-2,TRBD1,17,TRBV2,CASSDRRTGMNTGELFF,TGTGCCAGCAGTGATCGCAGGACAGGGATGAACACCGGGGAGCTGTTTTTT
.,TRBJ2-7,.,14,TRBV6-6,CASSLGRGSDEQYF,TGTGCCAGCAGCCTGGGACGGGGGTCGGACGAGCAGTACTTC
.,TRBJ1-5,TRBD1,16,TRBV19,CASSRGTGGSNQPQHF,TGTGCCAGTAGTAGGGGGACAGGCGGCAGCAATCAGCCCCAGCATTTT
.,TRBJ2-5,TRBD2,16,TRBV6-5,CASSYRASGRQETQYF,TGTGCCAGCAGTTACCGGGCTAGCGGGAGGCAAGAGACCCAGTACTTC
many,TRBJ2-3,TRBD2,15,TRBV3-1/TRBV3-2,CASSQSGAGTDTQYF,TGTGCCAGCAGCCAGTCGGGAGCGGGGACAGATACGCAGTATTTT
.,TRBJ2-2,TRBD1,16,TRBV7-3,CASSRTGNRNTGELFF,TGTGCCAGCAGCCGGACAGGCAATCGGAACACCGGGGAGCTGTTTTTT
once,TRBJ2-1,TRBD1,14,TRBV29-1,CSEKDRGGLNEQFF,TGCAGCGAGAAGGACAGGGGAGGGTTAAATGAGCAGTTCTTC
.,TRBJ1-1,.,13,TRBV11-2,CASSLDRAGEAFF,TGTGCCAGCAGCTTAGACAGGGCAGGTGAAGCTTTCTTT
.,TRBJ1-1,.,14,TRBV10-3,CAISGRGSRTEAFF,TGTGCCATCAGTGGCAGGGGAAGTCGTACTGAAGCTTTCTTT
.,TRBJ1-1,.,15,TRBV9,CASSVGVQGNTEAFF,TGTGCCAGCAGCGTAGGGGTACAGGGGAACACTGAAGCTTTCTTT
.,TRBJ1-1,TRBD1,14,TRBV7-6,CASSRTGANTEAFF,TGTGCCAGCAGCCGAACAGGGGCGAACACTGAAGCTTTCTTT
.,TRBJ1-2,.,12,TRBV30,CAWTLANYGYTF,TGTGCCTGGACCCTCGCTAACTATGGCTACACCTTC